The clone carrying this T cell receptor (beta chain) occurred many times. RNA was extracted from less than 3 ml of whole blood of healthy adults. A UMI-containing oligonucleotide was joined by 3' ligation to the TCR cDNA template. Reverse transcription of blood and skin TCR RNA was primed at alpha and beta constant regions. TCRdb redid the calling of the 5' RACE reads with MiXCR, one entry per CDR3 protein. The data contain approximately 22,000 distinct CDR3 sequences, around 4% of them singletons. This record comes from a study of naive and memory T cell subsets. This CDR3 contains 15 residues. V trimming: 7 bases; J trimming: 5 bases; junction bases outside the gene matches: 13. Germline V CDR1 and CDR2: MNHGY, SVAAGI.

The TCR originated in a male donor in good health. This chain connects TRBV6-9 to TRBJ1-1, with TRBD1 identical over 7 bases. Here the CDR3 reads CASNPNRGCWTEAFF. CDR3 in DNA: TGTGCCAGCAATCCCAACAGGGGTTGTTGGACTGAAGCTTTCTTT.